Below are 21 T cell receptor beta chains sequenced from a single sample in a study of T-cell reconstitution after alpha-beta-depleted transplantation in children. Unique molecular identifiers were incorporated into the prepared TCRbeta library. One entry per CDR3 protein, called by TCRdb with MiXCR from the PCR reads. The data contain 220,000 or so distinct CDR3 sequences, around 7.5% of them singletons. The source was PBMCs, mostly from graft donor cells, collected 180 days after TCRalphabeta/CD19-depleted stem cell transplant. Source of these receptors: a male patient younger than 18 who had a stem cell transplant for acute lymphoblastic leukemia, so the T cells may come from the graft donor.

This chain connects TRBV18 to TRBJ2-6, with D tentatively TRBD1 or TRBD2 (6 bases each). V dropped 5 bases and J dropped 9 bases, with 11 bases sitting between them. The germline gives CDR1 KGHSH, CDR2 LQKENI. The CDR3 contains 13 residues. CDR3 DNA sequence: TGTGCCAGCTCAAACAGGGAGGTCAACGTCCTGACTTTC. This sequence encodes CASSNREVNVLTF.

This clonotype was observed at least ten times. The chain couples TRBV7-3 to TRBJ1-6, with no clear D. V was clipped by 0 bases and J by 11 bases, with 8 bases between them. The CDR3 runs to 13 residues. Germline CDR1 SGHTA, CDR2 FQGTGA. CDR3 sequence (DNA): TGTGCCAGCAGCTTAACGATATCTACACCCCTCCACTTT. It is translated as CASSLTISTPLHF.

This clonotype has at least ten counts. The chain has TRBV2 and TRBJ2-1; 7 bases map to TRBD1. The junction had 5 bases not matched to a gene; V was cut back by 9 bases and J by 0 bases. The CDR3 runs to 14 residues. The germline gives CDR1 SNHLY, CDR2 FYNNEI. The CDR3 DNA follows: TGTGCCAGTGGGACAGCGAGCTCCTACAATGAGCAGTTCTTC. Protein: CASGTASSYNEQFF.

This clonotype was counted at least ten times. The J gene is TRBJ2-2, the V gene TRBV7-3; 10 nucleotides match TRBD2. Germline CDR1 reads SGHTA; CDR2 reads FQGTGA. This CDR3 is 15 amino acids long. V gave up 5 bases and J gave up 6 bases; unmatched junction bases: 6. CDR3 DNA: TGTGCCAGCAGCCCGAGAGCGGGGGGGCCCGGGGAGCTGTTTTTT. Translated: CASSPRAGGPGELFF.

This clonotype was detected only a few times. V usage is TRBV5-1 and J usage is TRBJ1-2; D is unclear. The CDR3 length is 12 residues. V lost 0 bases, J lost 8 bases, and 8 bases lay in between. Germline V gene lookup returns CDR1 SGHRS and CDR2 YFSETQ. CDR3 amino acids: CASSLGSEGYTF. CDR3 DNA: TGCGCCAGCAGCTTGGGGTCGGAGGGCTACACCTTC.

This clonotype was counted many times. V usage is TRBV29-1 and J usage is TRBJ2-2, with a possible D match to TRBD1 (5 bases). Trimming cost V 7 bases and J 1 base, with 13 bases left between them. Germline V lookup: CDR1 SQVTM, CDR2 ANQGSEA. The CDR3 consists of 14 residues. The CDR3 here is CSAGHTQNTGELFF. The CDR3 DNA sequence: TGCAGCGCAGGACACACCCAGAACACCGGGGAGCTGTTTTTT.

This clonotype has at least ten counts. The V call is TRBV29-1, the J call TRBJ2-7; D possibly corresponds to TRBD1 (6 bases). The CDR3 runs 14 residues. The germline V gene encodes CDR1 SQVTM and CDR2 ANQGSEA. Trimming stripped 6 bases from V and 2 bases from J, with 17 bases between. This CDR3 is CSVTEMGAPYEQYF. The DNA of the CDR3 is TGCAGCGTGACGGAGATGGGGGCCCCCTACGAGCAGTACTTC.

This clonotype was seen ten or more times. V and J are TRBV9 and TRBJ1-2; TRBD1 matches 7 bases. Trimming took 2 bases from V and 4 from J; bases not matched to a gene: 5. There are 14 residues in the CDR3. Germline V CDR1 and CDR2: SGDLS, YYNGEE. DNA for the CDR3: TGTGCCAGCAGCGTTCAGGGGGATGGCTATGGCTACACCTTC. Translated: CASSVQGDGYGYTF.

This clonotype was counted ten times or more. The V and J genes are TRBV5-6 and TRBJ2-5, with D perhaps being TRBD1 or TRBD2 (6 bases each). Looked up from germline, CDR1 is SGHDT and CDR2 is YYEEEE. Trimming pared 4 bases from V and 1 base from J, leaving 20 bases between. The CDR3 has 17 residues. The CDR3 protein is CASSTAVGGLLQETQYF. The CDR3 DNA reads as TGTGCCAGCAGCACAGCCGTCGGGGGCCTACTCCAAGAGACCCAGTACTTC.

This clonotype came up many times. The chain uses TRBV25-1 and TRBJ1-2; D ambiguous. Trimming removed 8 bases at V and 4 bases at J, with 14 bases between. Germline lookup yields CDR1 MGHDK and CDR2 SYGVNS. The CDR3 consists of 13 residues. The CDR3 sequence is CASYGPPGYGYTF. The CDR3 DNA follows: TGTGCCAGCTACGGTCCCCCAGGCTATGGCTACACCTTC.

This clonotype was recorded at least ten times. The chain combines TRBV6-1 with TRBJ2-5; no clear D. V dropped 7 bases and J dropped 2 bases, with 11 bases sitting between them. The CDR3 runs to 13 residues. Germline V CDR1 and CDR2: MNHNS, SASEGT. The CDR3 here is CASTRRQQETQYF. The CDR3 nucleotides read TGTGCCAGCACTAGGAGACAACAAGAGACCCAGTACTTC.

This clonotype was picked up many times. The V and J genes are TRBV29-1 and TRBJ2-1; 8 positions agree with TRBD1. The CDR3 totals 14 residues. Trimming cost V 0 bases and J 2 bases; bases outside gene matches: 0. Germline V gives CDR1 SQVTM, CDR2 ANQGSEA. CDR3 coding DNA: TGCAGCGTTGAAGAGACAGGGGCCTACAATGAGCAGTTCTTC. Its protein product is CSVEETGAYNEQFF.

This clonotype was seen at least ten times. CDR3 DNA sequence: TGTGCCAGCAGCGTAGGGCTGCGGAGTTGGTACCCCAATGAGCAGTTCTTC. Protein product: CASSVGLRSWYPNEQFF. The chain is built from TRBV7-2 and TRBJ2-1; D is uncertain. This CDR3 comprises 17 residues. Per the germline V gene, CDR1 is SGHTA and CDR2 is FQGNSA. Trimming took off 5 bases at V and 6 bases at J, with 23 bases between the two ends.

This clonotype was seen at least ten times. This sequence joins TRBV5-4 and TRBJ2-5; tentatively, D is TRBD1 or TRBD2 (6 bases each). The CDR3 has 18 amino acids. Germline V gene lookup returns CDR1 SGHNT and CDR2 YYREEE (reference sequence). Trimming cost V 0 bases and J 2 bases, with 20 bases left between them. The CDR3 DNA sequence: TGTGCCAGCAGCTTGGCCGGTAGGAGGGGGAGCCTTCAAGAGACCCAGTACTTC. It codes for CASSLAGRRGSLQETQYF. The variable domain in full, completed from reference TRBV5-4 and TRBJ2-5, reads ETGVTQSPTHLIKTRGQQVTLRCSSQSGHNTVSWYQQALGQGPQFIFQYYREEENGRGNFPPRFSGLQFPNYSSELNVNALELDDSALYLCASSLAGRRGSLQETQYFGPGTRLLVL.

This clonotype was seen at least ten times. The chain has TRBV28 and TRBJ1-3; TRBD1 is a possible D gene (5 bases). V shed 4 bases and J shed 0 bases, with 13 bases lying between them. This CDR3 is 16 amino acids long. Per germline, CDR1 MDHEN and CDR2 SYDVKM. CDR3 protein: CASSYLGLSSGNTIYF. The DNA for the CDR3 is TGTGCCAGCAGTTATTTGGGACTGAGCTCTGGAAACACCATATATTTT.

In its sample, this clonotype was seen many times. The rearrangement uses TRBV6-1 and TRBJ1-1, with D possibly being TRBD1 (6 bases). This CDR3 region has 13 residues. The germline gives CDR1 MNHNS, CDR2 SASEGT. Trimming pared 6 bases from V and 1 base from J, leaving 9 bases between. CDR3 amino acids: CASSDRWNTEAFF. CDR3 nucleotides: TGTGCCAGCAGCGACAGGTGGAACACTGAAGCTTTCTTT.

The table lists this clonotype with many counts. V usage is TRBV6-2 or TRBV6-3 and J usage is TRBJ2-7; 7 positions match TRBD1. Per germline, CDR1 MNHEY and CDR2 SVGEGT. The CDR3 covers 12 residues. Trimming removed 5 bases from V and 6 bases from J; junction bases left unmatched: 4. CDR3 sequence reads: CASSLTGIEQYF. CDR3 nucleotides: TGTGCCAGCAGTCTGACAGGGATCGAGCAGTACTTC.

In its sample, this clonotype was seen many times. The V gene is TRBV29-1, the J gene TRBJ2-1, with no clear D. The CDR3 has 10 residues. Germline V gene data show CDR1 as SQVTM and CDR2 as ANQGSEA. Trimming removed 7 bases at V and 0 bases at J, with 1 base between. The CDR3 DNA reads as TGCAGCGCCTCCTACAATGAGCAGTTCTTC. It encodes CSASYNEQFF.

This clonotype showed up just a few times. This chain uses TRBV11-2 with TRBJ1-6; D is perhaps TRBD1 (5 bases). V was shortened by 1 base and J by 7 bases, with 17 bases between the two germline ends. The CDR3 is 17 residues long. The germline V gene encodes CDR1 SGHAT and CDR2 FQNNGV. CDR3 sequence: CASSLGPLAGRNSPLHF. The CDR3 DNA reads as TGTGCCAGCAGCTTAGGCCCTCTGGCAGGGCGGAATTCACCCCTCCACTTT. Full variable domain (missing parts from reference TRBV11-2 and TRBJ1-6): EAGVAQSPRYKIIEKRQSVAFWCNPISGHATLYWYQQILGQGPKLLIQFQNNGVVDDSQLPKDRFSAERLKGVDSTLKIQPAKLEDSAVYLCASSLGPLAGRNSPLHFGNGTRLTVT.

To note about this clonotype: Possible read error: a much larger clone is one base away. The chain couples TRBV20-1 to TRBJ2-5; 9 bases fit TRBD1. Germline V gene sequence: CDR1 DFQATT, CDR2 SNEGSKA (reference sequence). This CDR3 has 12 residues. CDR3 residues: CSAGQGQESQYF. The CDR3 DNA sequence: TGCAGTGCTGGACAGGGGCAAGAGAGCCAGTACTTC.

The chain is built from TRBV18 and TRBJ2-7; no firm D call. The V and J ends lost 2 bases and 1 base respectively, with 12 bases between them. Germline assignment: CDR1 KGHSH and CDR2 LQKENI. The CDR3 runs 15 residues. This CDR3 reads CASSPKNPKSYEQYF. DNA for the CDR3: TGTGCCAGCTCACCAAAAAATCCCAAATCCTACGAGCAGTACTTC.